These 21 T cell receptor beta chains came from one sample sequenced in a study of OX40 agonist ivuxolimab in advanced cancers. Libraries came from the immunoSEQ multiplex PCR assay. TCRdb re-hosts the immuneACCESS table, in-frame sequences only. Its copies lack some clones; in the studies checked, an unresolved V gene accounts for under half of them, and the cause for the rest is not known. For this sample the table gives 65,000 to 90,000 clones, of which approximately 83% were detected only once. Of the sample, around 0.5% is held by the ten largest clones. The source material was CD4+ or CD8+ T cells sorted from blood, sampled in a trial of the OX40 agonist ivuxolimab. The source is an adult with an advanced solid tumor such as melanoma, head and neck, liver or kidney cancer.

This chain joins TRBV30 and TRBJ2-3; 13 nucleotides align to TRBD2. V was clipped by 3 bases and J by 8 bases; unmatched bases: 5. Germline V gene data show CDR1 as GTSNPN and CDR2 as SVGIG (reference sequence). The CDR3 totals 14 residues. CDR3 nucleotide sequence: TGTGCCTGGAGGCCGGGGACTAGCGGGATTACGCAGTATTTT. Protein sequence: CAWRPGTSGITQYF.

The chain has TRBV5-1 and TRBJ2-3, with 7 bases aligning to TRBD1. Germline V gives CDR1 SGHRS, CDR2 YFSETQ. Trimming cost V 4 bases and J 2 bases; bases outside gene matches: 7. This CDR3 spans 15 amino acids. The CDR3 DNA reads as TGCGCCAGCAGCCTAAGGACAGGAAACACAGATACGCAGTATTTT. It specifies CASSLRTGNTDTQYF.

CDR3 coding DNA: TGTGCCAGCAGTCCACCCCCCACCTACGAGCAGTACTTC. Its translation: CASSPPPTYEQYF. The V call is TRBV28, the J call TRBJ2-7; D gene uncertain. The V and J ends lost 5 bases and 2 bases respectively, with 10 bases between them. Germline assignment: CDR1 MDHEN and CDR2 SYDVKM. The CDR3 has 13 residues.

J is TRBJ2-1 and V is TRBV6-1; no firm D call. From germline, CDR1 is MNHNS and CDR2 SASEGT. The V end lost 5 bases, the J end lost 11 bases, and 22 bases lay between the germline ends. This CDR3 contains 15 residues. The CDR3 DNA follows: TGTGCCAGCAGTCCTCGAATGTCTGCCCTCCCTAAGCAGTTCTTC. The encoded protein is CASSPRMSALPKQFF.

This chain links TRBV7-2 with TRBJ2-1, with 10 bases matching TRBD2. The germline V gene encodes CDR1 SGHTA and CDR2 FQGNSA. The trim removed 5 bases at V and 7 bases at J, leaving 8 bases unmatched. The CDR3 contains 15 residues. The CDR3 DNA follows: TGTGCCAGCAGCCCCCTAGCGGGAGTCCTAAATGAGCAGTTCTTC. This sequence encodes CASSPLAGVLNEQFF.

This chain links TRBV6-5 with TRBJ2-3; D possibly corresponds to TRBD1 (6 bases). Germline CDR1 is MNHEY and CDR2 is SVGAGI. V shed 2 bases and J shed 6 bases, with 18 bases lying between them. The CDR3 is 16 amino acids. The CDR3 reads CASSYPGHPKTDTQYF. CDR3 nucleotide sequence: TGTGCCAGCAGTTACCCGGGACACCCAAAGACTGATACGCAGTATTTT.

The V call is TRBV19, the J call TRBJ2-7; possible D gene TRBD2, 5 bases. The germline V gene encodes CDR1 LNHDA and CDR2 SQIVND (reference sequence). The germline V and J ends were trimmed by 2 bases and 3 bases, with 5 bases remaining between them. The CDR3 loop spans 12 amino acids. The CDR3 nucleotides read TGTGCCAGTAGTATACGGGGCTACGAGCAGTACTTC. This sequence encodes CASSIRGYEQYF. Looking up the rest from reference TRBV19 and TRBJ2-7 gives the full variable domain: DGGITQSPKYLFRKEGQNVTLSCEQNLNHDAMYWYRQDPGQGLRLIYYSQIVNDFQKGDIAEGYSVSREKKESFPLTVTSAQKNPTAFYLCASSIRGYEQYFGPGTRLTVT.

V usage is TRBV7-2 and J usage is TRBJ1-2, with D hard to call. The CDR3 is 16 amino acids. From germline, CDR1 is SGHTA and CDR2 FQGNSA. The ends were cut back, 5 bases at V and 7 bases at J, with 23 bases in the middle. CDR3 DNA: TGTGCCAGCAGCCCGCCTGGGGTACCGCCGTTGGGTGGCTACACCTTC. Amino acids: CASSPPGVPPLGGYTF.

By frequency in the sample, this clone is medium-sized. The rearrangement links TRBV19 to TRBJ1-6, with 7 bases aligning to TRBD1. The CDR3 contains 14 residues. Germline assignment: CDR1 LNHDA and CDR2 SQIVND (reference sequence). V was clipped by 4 bases and J by 7 bases; unmatched bases: 4. The CDR3 DNA reads as TGTGCCAGTAGTAGGGACAGCGAGAATTCACCCCTCCACTTT. Translating gives CASSRDSENSPLHF.

This chain uses TRBV30 with TRBJ1-2; 8 bases align to TRBD1. This CDR3 is built from 17 residues. The trim removed 2 bases at V and 1 base at J, leaving 12 bases unmatched. Germline V gene sequence: CDR1 GTSNPN, CDR2 SVGIG (reference sequence). CDR3 nucleotide sequence: TGTGCCTGGAGTAGGGGGTTAGGACAGGGCGTTAACTATGGCTACACCTTC. Its translation is CAWSRGLGQGVNYGYTF.

The rearrangement links TRBV5-6 to TRBJ2-5, with D possibly called TRBD1 or TRBD2 (7 bases each). The CDR3 runs to 14 residues. V was cut by 4 bases and J by 4 bases, with 14 bases left in between. Germline V gene lookup returns CDR1 SGHDT and CDR2 YYEEEE. CDR3 DNA sequence: TGTGCCAGCAGCAACCAGGGGGGGCGAGAGACCCAGTACTTC. This gives the protein CASSNQGGRETQYF.

The rearrangement links TRBV7-9 to TRBJ2-5; TRBD2 agrees at 9 bases. Germline values: CDR1 SEHNR, CDR2 FQNEAQ (reference sequence). The V and J ends lost 6 bases and 4 bases, in that order; junction bases with no gene match: 9. This CDR3 contains 15 residues. The CDR3 region has the DNA TGTGCCAGCAGTCCACTAGAACTAGCGGGAGAGACCCAGTACTTC. Protein sequence: CASSPLELAGETQYF. The full variable domain, rest sourced from reference TRBV7-9 and TRBJ2-5, is DTGVSQNPRHKITKRGQNVTFRCDPISEHNRLYWYRQTLGQGPEFLTYFQNEAQLEKSRLLSDRFSAERPKGSFSTLEIQRTEQGDSAMYLCASSPLELAGETQYFGPGTRLLVL.

This chain uses TRBV28 with TRBJ1-5; TRBD1 agrees at 7 bases. V shed 3 bases, J shed 1 base, and the junction held 9 bases outside the gene matches. CDR3 length equals 17 residues. Germline loops: CDR1 MDHEN, CDR2 SYDVKM. This chain's CDR3 is CASSFRTGRGSNQPQHF. CDR3 coding DNA: TGTGCCAGCAGTTTTCGTACGGGCAGGGGGAGCAATCAGCCCCAGCATTTT.

The genes are TRBV7-2 and TRBJ2-3, with 8 bases fitting TRBD2. This CDR3 has 14 amino acids. V was pared by 5 bases and J by 6 bases, with 7 bases of the junction left unmatched. Germline lookup yields CDR1 SGHTA and CDR2 FQGNSA. CDR3 in amino acids: CASSIGGAADTQYF. In DNA form, the CDR3 reads TGTGCCAGCAGCATCGGGGGGGCCGCGGATACGCAGTATTTT.

The rearrangement uses TRBV19 and TRBJ2-6, with D tentatively TRBD1 (6 bases). Germline assignment: CDR1 LNHDA and CDR2 SQIVND (reference sequence). This CDR3 region has 18 residues. With 2 bases removed from V and 1 base from J, the gap between germline ends came to 15 bases. The CDR3 here is CASSISRQGSSGANVLTF. The DNA for the CDR3 is TGTGCCAGTAGTATAAGTAGGCAGGGGTCTTCTGGGGCCAACGTCCTGACTTTC. Full variable domain (remainder filled in from reference TRBV19 and TRBJ2-6): DGGITQSPKYLFRKEGQNVTLSCEQNLNHDAMYWYRQDPGQGLRLIYYSQIVNDFQKGDIAEGYSVSREKKESFPLTVTSAQKNPTAFYLCASSISRQGSSGANVLTFGAGSRLTVL.

The V and J genes are TRBV6-5 and TRBJ2-1, with 8 bases matching TRBD1. The V gene's germline CDR1 is MNHEY and CDR2 SVGAGI. J lost 9 bases, V lost 6 bases, and 7 bases had no gene match. The CDR3 runs 13 residues. This chain's CDR3 is CASRSTGAAEQFF. The CDR3, as DNA: TGTGCCAGCAGGTCGACAGGGGCGGCTGAGCAGTTCTTC.

V gene TRBV5-4 combines with J gene TRBJ2-3; possible D gene TRBD1, 6 bases. The V end lost 1 base, the J end lost 0 bases, and 6 bases lay between the germline ends. CDR3 length equals 14 residues. CDR1 SGHNT and CDR2 YYREEE come from the germline V gene (reference sequence). CDR3 protein: CASSLTGSTDTQYF. The DNA of the CDR3 is TGTGCCAGCAGCTTGACAGGGAGCACAGATACGCAGTATTTT.

This clone was detected only once. The chain couples TRBV9 to TRBJ2-1, with TRBD2 matching 9 bases. Germline V CDR1 and CDR2: SGDLS, YYNGEE. Losses at the gene ends were 0 bases for V and 8 bases for J; bases not matched to a gene: 6. The CDR3 length is 15 residues. In DNA, the CDR3 is TGTGCCAGCAGCGTAGGTATAGCGGGAGTGGATGAGCAGTTCTTC. Amino acid sequence: CASSVGIAGVDEQFF.

V and J are TRBV28 and TRBJ1-2; 7 nucleotides align to TRBD1. CDR1 and CDR2 (germline): MDHEN, SYDVKM. Unmatched junction bases numbered 3, after V lost 5 bases and J lost 6 bases. This CDR3 spans 12 amino acids. The chain's CDR3 is CASSRQGNGYTF. Written as DNA, the CDR3 is TGTGCCAGCAGTCGACAGGGAAATGGCTACACCTTC.

This clone was counted a few times. This rearrangement joins TRBV7-6 to TRBJ1-5; D is ambiguous. V was trimmed by 2 bases and J by 0 bases, leaving 11 bases between them. The CDR3 is 16 residues long. Germline V gene data show CDR1 as SGHVS and CDR2 as FNYEAQ. The CDR3 loop reads CASSLNAVPSNQPQHF. DNA for the CDR3: TGTGCCAGCAGCTTAAACGCGGTTCCTAGCAATCAGCCCCAGCATTTT.

The chain employs TRBV27 and TRBJ1-4; 7 bases match TRBD1. Germline V lookup: CDR1 MNHEY, CDR2 SMNVEV (reference sequence). The CDR3 has 16 residues. J gave up 6 bases and V 0 bases, and 7 bases lay outside the gene matches. For the CDR3, the DNA is TGTGCCAGCAGTTTATCGATTAGGGGGCGCGATGAAAAACTGTTTTTT. Translated, it gives CASSLSIRGRDEKLFF.